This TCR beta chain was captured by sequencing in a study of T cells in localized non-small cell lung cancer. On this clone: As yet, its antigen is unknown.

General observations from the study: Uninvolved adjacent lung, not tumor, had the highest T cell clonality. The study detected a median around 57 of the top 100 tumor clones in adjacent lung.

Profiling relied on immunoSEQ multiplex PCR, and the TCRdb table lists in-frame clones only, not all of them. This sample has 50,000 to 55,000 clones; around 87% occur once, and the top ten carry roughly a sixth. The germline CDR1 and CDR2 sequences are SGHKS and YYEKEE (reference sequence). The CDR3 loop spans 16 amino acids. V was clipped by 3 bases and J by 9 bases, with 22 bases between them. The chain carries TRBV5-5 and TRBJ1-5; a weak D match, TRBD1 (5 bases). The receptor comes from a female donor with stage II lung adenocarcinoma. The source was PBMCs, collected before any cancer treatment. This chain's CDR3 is CASSSLQGSAEPPQHF. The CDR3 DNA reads TGTGCCAGCAGCTCGCTTCAGGGTTCCGCGGAACCGCCCCAGCATTTT.